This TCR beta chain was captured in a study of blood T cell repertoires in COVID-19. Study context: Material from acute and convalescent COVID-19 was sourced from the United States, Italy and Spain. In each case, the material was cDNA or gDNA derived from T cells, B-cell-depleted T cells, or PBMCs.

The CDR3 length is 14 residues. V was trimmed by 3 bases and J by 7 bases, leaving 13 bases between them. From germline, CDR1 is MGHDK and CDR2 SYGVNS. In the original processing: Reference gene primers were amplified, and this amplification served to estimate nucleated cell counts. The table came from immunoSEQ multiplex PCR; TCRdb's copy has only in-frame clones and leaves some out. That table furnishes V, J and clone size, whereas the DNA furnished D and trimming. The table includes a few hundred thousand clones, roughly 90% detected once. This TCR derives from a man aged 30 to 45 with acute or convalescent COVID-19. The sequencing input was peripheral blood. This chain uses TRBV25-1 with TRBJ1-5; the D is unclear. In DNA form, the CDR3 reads TGTGCCAGCAGTGAGGGCAGATCGATACAGCCCCAGCATTTT. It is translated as CASSEGRSIQPQHF.